This is a list of T cell receptor beta chains from one sample in a study of Ad26.COV2.S vaccination and SARS-CoV-2 variants. Generated by immunoSEQ multiplex PCR, the TCRdb table keeps only in-frame clones and is missing some. The sample shows 400,000 to 450,000 clones, about nine tenths of them seen only once. The sequencing used peripheral blood, collected in a trial of Ad26.COV2.S vaccine versus placebo. The receptors here all came from a person aged 18-60 years who received the Ad26.COV2.S COVID-19 vaccine or a placebo. Each CDR3 is given with its conserved first and last residue. Rows may omit the clone size; those that give it use once, few, many or a size class.

V	J	size	CDR3
TRBV23-1	TRBJ2-4	NA	CASSQSLRLKAKNIQYF
TRBV7-9	TRBJ2-7	NA	CASRGGRGSYEQYF
TRBV28	TRBJ1-5	NA	CASSLPGGNQPQHF
TRBV28	TRBJ2-7	few	CASSTSGTGGEQYF
TRBV18	TRBJ2-1	NA	CASSPRASGDNEQFF
TRBV6-6	TRBJ1-2	NA	CASSYVGLDNYGYTF
TRBV3-1/TRBV3-2	TRBJ1-1	NA	CASSPGQLFMNTEAFF
TRBV19	TRBJ2-7	NA	CASSPQGGVHEQYF
TRBV7-2	TRBJ2-5	NA	CASSFGAGKTQYF
TRBV27	TRBJ1-2	NA	CASSLSRDGRNYGYTF
TRBV5-4	TRBJ2-6	NA	CASSPPPRGAGANVLTF
TRBV29-1	TRBJ2-1	NA	CSVETSGRSYNEQFF
TRBV7-2	TRBJ2-7	NA	CASSPGSGRARGEQYF
TRBV30	TRBJ2-5	NA	CAWRKGRRGETQYF